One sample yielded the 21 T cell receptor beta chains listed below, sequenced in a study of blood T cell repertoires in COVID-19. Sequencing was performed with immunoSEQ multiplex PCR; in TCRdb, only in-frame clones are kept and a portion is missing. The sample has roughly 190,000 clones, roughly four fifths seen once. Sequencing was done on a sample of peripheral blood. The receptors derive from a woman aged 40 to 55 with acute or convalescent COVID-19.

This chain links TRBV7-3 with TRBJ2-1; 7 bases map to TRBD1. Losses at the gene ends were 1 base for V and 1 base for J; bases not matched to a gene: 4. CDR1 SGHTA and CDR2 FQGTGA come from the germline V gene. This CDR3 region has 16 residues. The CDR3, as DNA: TGTGCCAGCAGCTTAAGGGGACAGCCTTCCTACAATGAGCAGTTCTTC. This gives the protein CASSLRGQPSYNEQFF.

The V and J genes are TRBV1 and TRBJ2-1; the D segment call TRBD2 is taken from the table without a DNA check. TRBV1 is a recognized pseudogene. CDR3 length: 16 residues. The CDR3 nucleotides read TGCACCAGCAGCCAAGATCCACTAGCGGGGGGCAATGAGCAGTTCTTC. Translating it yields CTSSQDPLAGGNEQFF.

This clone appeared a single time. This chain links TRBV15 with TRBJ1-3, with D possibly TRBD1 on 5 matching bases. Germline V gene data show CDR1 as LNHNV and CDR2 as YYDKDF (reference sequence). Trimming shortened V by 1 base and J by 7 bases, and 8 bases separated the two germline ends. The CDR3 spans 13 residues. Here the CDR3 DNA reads TGTGCCACCAGCAGAGCGGGGGGGAACACCATATATTTT. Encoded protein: CATSRAGGNTIYF.

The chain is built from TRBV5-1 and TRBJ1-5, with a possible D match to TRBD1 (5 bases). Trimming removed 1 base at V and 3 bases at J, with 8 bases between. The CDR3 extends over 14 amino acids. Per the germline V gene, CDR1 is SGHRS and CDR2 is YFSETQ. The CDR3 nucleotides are TGCGCCAGCAGCTTGAGACAGAACAATCAGCCCCAGCATTTT. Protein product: CASSLRQNNQPQHF.

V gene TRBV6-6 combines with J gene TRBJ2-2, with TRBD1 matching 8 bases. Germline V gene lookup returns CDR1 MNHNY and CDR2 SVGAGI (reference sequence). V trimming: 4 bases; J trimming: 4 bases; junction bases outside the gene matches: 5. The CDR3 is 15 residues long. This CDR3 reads CASSSAGGATGELFF. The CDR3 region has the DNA TGTGCCAGCAGTTCGGCAGGGGGCGCCACCGGGGAGCTGTTTTTT.

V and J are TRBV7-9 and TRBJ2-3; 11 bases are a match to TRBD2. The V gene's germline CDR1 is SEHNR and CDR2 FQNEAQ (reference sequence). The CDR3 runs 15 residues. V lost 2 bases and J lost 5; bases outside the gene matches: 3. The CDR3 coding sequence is TGTGCCAGCAGCTTAAGTAGCGGGGGGGGAGATACGCAGTATTTT. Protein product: CASSLSSGGGDTQYF.

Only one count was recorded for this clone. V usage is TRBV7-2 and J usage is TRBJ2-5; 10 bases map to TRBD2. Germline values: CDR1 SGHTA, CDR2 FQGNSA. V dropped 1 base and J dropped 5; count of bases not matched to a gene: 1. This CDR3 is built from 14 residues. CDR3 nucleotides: TGTGCCAGCAGCTTAGGGACTAGCGGCGAGACCCAGTACTTC. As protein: CASSLGTSGETQYF.

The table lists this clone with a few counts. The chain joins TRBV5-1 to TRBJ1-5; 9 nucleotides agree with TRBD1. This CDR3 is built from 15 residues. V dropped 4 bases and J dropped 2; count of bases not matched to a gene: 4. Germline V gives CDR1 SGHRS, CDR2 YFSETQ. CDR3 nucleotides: TGCGCCAGCAGCCCGGGGACAGGGCGCAATCAGCCCCAGCATTTT. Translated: CASSPGTGRNQPQHF. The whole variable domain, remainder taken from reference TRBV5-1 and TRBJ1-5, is KAGVTQTPRYLIKTRGQQVTLSCSPISGHRSVSWYQQTPGQGLQFLFEYFSETQRNKGNFPGRFSGRQFSNSRSEMNVSTLELGDSALYLCASSPGTGRNQPQHFGDGTRLSIL.

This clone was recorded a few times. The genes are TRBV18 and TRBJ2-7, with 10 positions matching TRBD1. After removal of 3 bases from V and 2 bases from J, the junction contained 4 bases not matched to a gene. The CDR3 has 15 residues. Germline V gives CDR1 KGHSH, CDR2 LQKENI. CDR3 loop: CASSPGTGVAYEQYF. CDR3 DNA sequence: TGTGCCAGCTCACCCGGGACAGGGGTCGCCTACGAGCAGTACTTC.

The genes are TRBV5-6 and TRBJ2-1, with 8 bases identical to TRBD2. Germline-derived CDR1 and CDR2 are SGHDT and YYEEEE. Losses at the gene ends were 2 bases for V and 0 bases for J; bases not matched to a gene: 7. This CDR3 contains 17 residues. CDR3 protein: CASSFLAGGHSYNEQFF. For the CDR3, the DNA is TGTGCCAGCAGCTTTCTCGCGGGGGGTCACTCCTACAATGAGCAGTTCTTC. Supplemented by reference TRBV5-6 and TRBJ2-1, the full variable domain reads DAGVTQSPTHLIKTRGQQVTLRCSPKSGHDTVSWYQQALGQGPQFIFQYYEEEERQRGNFPDRFSGHQFPNYSSELNVNALLLGDSALYLCASSFLAGGHSYNEQFFGPGTRLTVL.

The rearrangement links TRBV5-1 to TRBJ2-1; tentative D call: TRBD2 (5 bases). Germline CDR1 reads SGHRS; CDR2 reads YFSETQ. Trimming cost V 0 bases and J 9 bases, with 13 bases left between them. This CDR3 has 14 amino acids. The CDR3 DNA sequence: TGCGCCAGCAGCTTGGGGCGGGTTTCCTCTGAGCAGTTCTTC. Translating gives CASSLGRVSSEQFF.

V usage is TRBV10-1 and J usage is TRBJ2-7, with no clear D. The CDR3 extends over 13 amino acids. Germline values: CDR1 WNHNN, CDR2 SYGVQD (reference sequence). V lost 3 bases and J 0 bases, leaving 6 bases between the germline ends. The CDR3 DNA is TGCGCCAGCAGTGACAGTAACTCCTACGAGCAGTACTTC. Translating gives CASSDSNSYEQYF.

CDR3 amino acids: CATQGQGGSDTQYF. For the CDR3, the DNA is TGTGCCACCCAGGGCCAGGGGGGATCAGATACGCAGTATTTT. J is TRBJ2-3 and V is TRBV10-3; possibly TRBD1 for D (7 bases). The CDR3 covers 14 residues. V was clipped by 10 bases and J by 4 bases, with 18 bases between them. CDR1 and CDR2 from the germline V gene are ENHRY and SYGVKD.

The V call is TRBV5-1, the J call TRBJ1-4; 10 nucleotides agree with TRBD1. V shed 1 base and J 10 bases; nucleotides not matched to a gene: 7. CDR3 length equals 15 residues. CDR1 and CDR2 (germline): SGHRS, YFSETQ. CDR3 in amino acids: CASSLTGTGDGKLFF. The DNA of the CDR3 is TGCGCCAGCAGCTTGACCGGGACAGGGGATGGAAAACTGTTTTTT. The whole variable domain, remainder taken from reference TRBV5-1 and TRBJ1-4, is KAGVTQTPRYLIKTRGQQVTLSCSPISGHRSVSWYQQTPGQGLQFLFEYFSETQRNKGNFPGRFSGRQFSNSRSEMNVSTLELGDSALYLCASSLTGTGDGKLFFGSGTQLSVL.

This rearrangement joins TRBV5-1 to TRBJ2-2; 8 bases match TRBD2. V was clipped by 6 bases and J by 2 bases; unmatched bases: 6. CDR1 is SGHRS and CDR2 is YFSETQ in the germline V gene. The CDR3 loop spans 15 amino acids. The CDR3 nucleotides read TGCGCCAGCAAACAACTAGCGGAAAACACCGGGGAGCTGTTTTTT. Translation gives CASKQLAENTGELFF.

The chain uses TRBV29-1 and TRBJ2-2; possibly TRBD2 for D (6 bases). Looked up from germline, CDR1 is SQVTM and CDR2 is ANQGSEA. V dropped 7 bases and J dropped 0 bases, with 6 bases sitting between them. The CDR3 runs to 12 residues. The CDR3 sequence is CSGGANTGELFF. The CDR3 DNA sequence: TGCAGCGGCGGGGCGAACACCGGGGAGCTGTTTTTT.

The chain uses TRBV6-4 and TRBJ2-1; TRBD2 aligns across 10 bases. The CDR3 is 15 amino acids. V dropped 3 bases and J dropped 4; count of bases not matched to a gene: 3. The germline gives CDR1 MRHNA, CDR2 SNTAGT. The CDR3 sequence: CASSEIAGGYNEQFF. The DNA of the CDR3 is TGTGCCAGCAGTGAAATAGCGGGGGGTTACAATGAGCAGTTCTTC.

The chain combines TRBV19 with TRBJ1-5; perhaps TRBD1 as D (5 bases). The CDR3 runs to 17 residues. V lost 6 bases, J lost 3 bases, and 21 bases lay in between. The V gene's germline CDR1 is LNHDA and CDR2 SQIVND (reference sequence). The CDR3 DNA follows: TGTGCCAGTAGCGGGGGGAGCTTTCAATATGTCAATCAGCCCCAGCATTTT. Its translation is CASSGGSFQYVNQPQHF.

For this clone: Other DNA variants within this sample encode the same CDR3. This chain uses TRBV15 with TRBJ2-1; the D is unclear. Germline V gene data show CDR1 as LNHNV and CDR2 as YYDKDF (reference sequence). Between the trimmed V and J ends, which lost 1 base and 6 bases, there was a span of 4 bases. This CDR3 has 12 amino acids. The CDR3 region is CATSRVRNEQFF. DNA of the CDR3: TGTGCCACCAGCAGAGTCCGCAATGAGCAGTTCTTC.

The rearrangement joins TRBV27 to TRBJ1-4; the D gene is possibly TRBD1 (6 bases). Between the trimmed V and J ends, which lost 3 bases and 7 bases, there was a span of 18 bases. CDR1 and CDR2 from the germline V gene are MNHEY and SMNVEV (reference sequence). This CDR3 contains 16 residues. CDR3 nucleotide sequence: TGTGCCAGCAGTTTTCGAGGGGGACGACGTGGTGAAAAACTGTTTTTT. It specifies CASSFRGGRRGEKLFF.

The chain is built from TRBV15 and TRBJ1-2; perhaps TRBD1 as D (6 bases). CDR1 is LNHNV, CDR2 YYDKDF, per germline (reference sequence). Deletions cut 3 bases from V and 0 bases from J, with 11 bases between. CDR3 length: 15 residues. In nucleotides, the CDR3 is TGTGCCACCAGCAGGGGACACCAAGCTAACTATGGCTACACCTTC. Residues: CATSRGHQANYGYTF.